This T cell receptor (beta chain) was sequenced in a study of blood T cell repertoires in COVID-19. The wider study: Spain, Italy and the United States supplied samples that represented acute and convalescent COVID-19. PBMCs, B-cell-depleted T cells, or T cells provided the cDNA or gDNA that made up the material.

CDR1 LGHDT and CDR2 YNNKEL come from the germline V gene (reference sequence). CDR3 length: 15 amino acids. V dropped 1 base and J dropped 6 bases, with 13 bases sitting between them. Original processing notes: The assay estimated nucleated cells by amplifying reference gene primers. The assay was immunoSEQ multiplex PCR, and TCRdb's table has in-frame clones only and misses some. That table is the source of V, J and clone size, and D and trimming were worked out from the DNA. This repertoire shows under 200,000 clones, over 75% found once; its top ten account for roughly 2.5%. This sequence was found in a middle-aged man with active or convalescent COVID-19. The sequenced sample consisted of peripheral blood. V is TRBV3-1 (or the pseudogene TRBV3-2) and J is TRBJ2-1; D possibly corresponds to TRBD1 (6 bases). The CDR3 spells CASSQGQGIGNEQFF. CDR3 DNA sequence: TGTGCCAGCAGCCAAGGGCAGGGGATAGGCAATGAGCAGTTCTTC.